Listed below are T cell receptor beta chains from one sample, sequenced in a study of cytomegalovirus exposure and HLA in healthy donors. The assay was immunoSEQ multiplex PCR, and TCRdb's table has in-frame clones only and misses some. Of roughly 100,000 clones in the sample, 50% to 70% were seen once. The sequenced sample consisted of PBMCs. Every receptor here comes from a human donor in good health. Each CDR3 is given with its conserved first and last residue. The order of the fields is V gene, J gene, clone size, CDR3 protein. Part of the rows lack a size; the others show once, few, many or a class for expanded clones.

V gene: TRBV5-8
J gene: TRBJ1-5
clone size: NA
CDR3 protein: CASSFRISNQPQHF

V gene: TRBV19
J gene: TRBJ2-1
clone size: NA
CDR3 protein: CASSNNRGDEQFF

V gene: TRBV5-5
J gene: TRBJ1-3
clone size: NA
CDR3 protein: CASSLPPSGSGNTIYF

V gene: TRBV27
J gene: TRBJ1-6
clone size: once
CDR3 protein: CASSYGQGAFNSPLHF

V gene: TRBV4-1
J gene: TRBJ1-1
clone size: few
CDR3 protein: CASSHGGKVTEAFF

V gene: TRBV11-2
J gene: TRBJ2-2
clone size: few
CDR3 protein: CASSLDRYYGLFF

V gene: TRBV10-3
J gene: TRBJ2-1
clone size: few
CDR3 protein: CATRTSGSYNEQFF

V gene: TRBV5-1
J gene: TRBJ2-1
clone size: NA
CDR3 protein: CASSFLPSNEQFF

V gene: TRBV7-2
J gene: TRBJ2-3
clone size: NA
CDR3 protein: CASSSGLGKDITDTQYF

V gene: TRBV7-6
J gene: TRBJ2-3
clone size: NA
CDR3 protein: CASSFGGSTDTQYF

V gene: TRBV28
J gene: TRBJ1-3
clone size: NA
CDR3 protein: CASSEQSSGNTIYF

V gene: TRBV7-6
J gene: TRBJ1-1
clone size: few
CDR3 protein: CASSLSARGGNTEAFF

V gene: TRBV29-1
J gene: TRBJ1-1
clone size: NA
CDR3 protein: CSAESFDIFGTEAFF

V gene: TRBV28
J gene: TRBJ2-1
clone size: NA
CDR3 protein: CASSTGTSGRLMMNEQFF

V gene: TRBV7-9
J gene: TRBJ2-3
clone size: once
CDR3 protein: CASSSVGAERDTQYF

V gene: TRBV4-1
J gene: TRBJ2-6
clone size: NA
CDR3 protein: CASSQPGRAGANVLTF

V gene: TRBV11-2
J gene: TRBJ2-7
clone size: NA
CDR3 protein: CASSPRLAGNEQYF

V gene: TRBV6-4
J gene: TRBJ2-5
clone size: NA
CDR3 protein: CASSDVAETQYF

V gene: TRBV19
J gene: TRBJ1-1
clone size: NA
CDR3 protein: CASSIGQMQGSGTEAFF

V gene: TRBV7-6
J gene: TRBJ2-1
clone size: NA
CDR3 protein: CASSLVLAGALYNEQFF

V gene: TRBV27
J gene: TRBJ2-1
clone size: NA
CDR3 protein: CASSGLAGHNEQFF

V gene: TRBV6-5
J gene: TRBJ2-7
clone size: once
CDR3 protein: CASSYSRGRAYEQYF

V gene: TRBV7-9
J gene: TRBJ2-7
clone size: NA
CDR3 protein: CVSSPAITGASSYEQYF

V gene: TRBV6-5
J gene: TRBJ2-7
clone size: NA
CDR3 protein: CAPRGSAYEQYF

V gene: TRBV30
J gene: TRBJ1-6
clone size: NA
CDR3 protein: CAWSRGNDSPLHF

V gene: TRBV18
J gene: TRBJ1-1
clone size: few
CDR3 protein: CASSPTRNTEAFF

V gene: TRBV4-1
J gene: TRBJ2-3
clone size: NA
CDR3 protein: CASSQPGLATDTQYF

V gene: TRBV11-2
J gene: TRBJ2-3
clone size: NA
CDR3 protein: CASSLGRTSGRGTDTQYF

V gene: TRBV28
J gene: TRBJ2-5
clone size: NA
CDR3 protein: CASSFVGTGFGREAQYF

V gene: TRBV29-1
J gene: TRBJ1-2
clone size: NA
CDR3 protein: CSVTTGSFGYTF

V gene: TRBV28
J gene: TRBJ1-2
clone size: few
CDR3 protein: CASGPGQGGYTF

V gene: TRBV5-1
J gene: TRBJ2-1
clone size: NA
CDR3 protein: CASRGRELVEEQFF

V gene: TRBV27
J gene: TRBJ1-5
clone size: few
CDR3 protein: CASSYTVLQAQHF

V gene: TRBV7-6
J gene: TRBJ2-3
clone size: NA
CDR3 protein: CASSRDRAPGLTSFATQYF

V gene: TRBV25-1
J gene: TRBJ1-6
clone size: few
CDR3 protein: CASSEWTGQNNSPLHF

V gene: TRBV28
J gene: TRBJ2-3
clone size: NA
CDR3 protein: CASSRTPFVDTDTQYF